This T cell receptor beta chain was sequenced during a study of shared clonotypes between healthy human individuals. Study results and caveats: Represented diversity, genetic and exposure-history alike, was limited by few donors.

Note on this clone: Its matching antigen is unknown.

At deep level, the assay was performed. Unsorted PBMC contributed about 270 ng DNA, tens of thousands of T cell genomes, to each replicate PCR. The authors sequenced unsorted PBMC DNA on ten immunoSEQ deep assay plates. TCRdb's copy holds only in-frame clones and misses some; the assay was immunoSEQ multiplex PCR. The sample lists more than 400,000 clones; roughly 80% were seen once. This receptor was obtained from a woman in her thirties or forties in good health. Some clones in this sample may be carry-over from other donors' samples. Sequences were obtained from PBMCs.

CDR3 sequence reads: CASSLIKLAGRNEQFF. The CDR3 DNA sequence: TGTGCCAGCAGCTTGATTAAACTAGCGGGTAGGAATGAGCAGTTCTTC. This chain links TRBV5-6 with TRBJ2-1; 9 nucleotides line up with TRBD2. V gave up 1 base and J gave up 7 bases; unmatched junction bases: 9. The CDR3 sequence is 16 residues long. Per the germline V gene, CDR1 is SGHDT and CDR2 is YYEEEE.